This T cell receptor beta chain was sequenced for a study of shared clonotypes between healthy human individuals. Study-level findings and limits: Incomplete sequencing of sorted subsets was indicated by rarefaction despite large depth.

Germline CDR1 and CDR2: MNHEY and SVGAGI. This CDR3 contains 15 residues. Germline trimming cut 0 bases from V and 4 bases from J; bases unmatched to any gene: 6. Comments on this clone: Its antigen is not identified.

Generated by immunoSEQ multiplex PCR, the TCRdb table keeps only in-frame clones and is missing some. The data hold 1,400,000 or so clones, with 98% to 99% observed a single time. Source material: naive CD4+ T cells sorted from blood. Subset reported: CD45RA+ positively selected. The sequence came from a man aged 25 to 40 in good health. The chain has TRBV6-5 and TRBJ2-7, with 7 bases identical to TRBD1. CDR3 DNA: TGTGCCAGCAGTTACTCCGGGACAGCAAAATACGAGCAGTACTTC. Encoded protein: CASSYSGTAKYEQYF.